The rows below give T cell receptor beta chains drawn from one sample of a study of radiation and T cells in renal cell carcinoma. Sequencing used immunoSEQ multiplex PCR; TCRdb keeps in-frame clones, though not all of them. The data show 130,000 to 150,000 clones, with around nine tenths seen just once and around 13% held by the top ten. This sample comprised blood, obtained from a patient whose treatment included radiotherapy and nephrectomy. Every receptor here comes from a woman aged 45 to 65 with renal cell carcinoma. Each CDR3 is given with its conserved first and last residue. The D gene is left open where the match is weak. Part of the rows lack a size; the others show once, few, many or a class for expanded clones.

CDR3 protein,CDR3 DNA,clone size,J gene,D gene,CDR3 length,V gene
CASKKRQNTEAFF,TGTGCCAGCAAAAAACGACAGAACACTGAAGCTTTCTTT,.,TRBJ1-1,.,13,TRBV6-5
CASSLGGLAYEQYF,TGTGCCAGCAGCTTAGGAGGATTAGCGTACGAGCAGTACTTC,.,TRBJ2-7,.,14,TRBV7-9
CATGGGTPFNSPLHF,TGTGCCACCGGCGGGGGGACTCCCTTTAATTCACCCCTCCACTTT,.,TRBJ1-6,.,15,TRBV25-1
CASSLEAGRPNYGYTF,TGCGCCAGCAGCTTGGAGGCAGGGCGCCCTAACTATGGCTACACCTTC,once,TRBJ1-2,.,16,TRBV5-1
CATKQMTAPNQPQHF,TGTGCCACCAAACAAATGACAGCCCCAAATCAGCCCCAGCATTTT,.,TRBJ1-5,.,15,TRBV19
CASSLAVREGISAGELFF,TGTGCCAGCAGCTTAGCGGTTCGGGAGGGGATTAGTGCCGGGGAGCTGTTTTTT,.,TRBJ2-2,TRBD2,18,TRBV7-9
CASSTSAPDYNEQFF,TGTGCCAGCAGCACTAGCGCACCCGACTACAATGAGCAGTTCTTC,.,TRBJ2-1,TRBD2,15,TRBV25-1
CASSLRKDGLETQYF,TGTGCCAGCTCACTCCGCAAGGACGGACTGGAGACCCAGTACTTC,once,TRBJ2-5,.,15,TRBV18
CASSLGLGYEQYF,TGTGCCAGCAGCTTGGGGCTGGGCTACGAGCAGTACTTC,.,TRBJ2-7,.,13,TRBV5-6
CASSFLGANTGGLFF,TGTGCCAGCAGCTTCCTAGGGGCCAACACCGGGGGGCTGTTTTTT,.,TRBJ2-2,.,15,TRBV7-2
CASSLAGTTGELFF,TGTGCCAGCAGCTTAGCGGGGACCACCGGGGAGCTGTTTTTT,.,TRBJ2-2,.,14,TRBV11-2
CASRQALGGNSPLHF,TGTGCCAGCCGTCAGGCGTTAGGGGGGAATTCACCCCTCCACTTT,.,TRBJ1-6,.,15,TRBV6-6
CASSVVPLRGEQFF,TGTGCCAGCAGCGTAGTCCCGTTGAGAGGTGAGCAGTTCTTC,.,TRBJ2-1,.,14,TRBV9
CASSIVGRGKESNQPQHF,TGTGCCAGTAGTATAGTAGGCAGGGGAAAGGAAAGCAATCAGCCCCAGCATTTT,.,TRBJ1-5,.,18,TRBV19
CASTFLPGEGTEAFF,TGTGCCAGCACTTTCCTTCCGGGGGAAGGCACTGAAGCTTTCTTT,.,TRBJ1-1,.,15,TRBV6-1
CASSLLGGHRYEQFF,TGTGCCAGCAGCTTACTTGGGGGGCATAGATATGAGCAGTTCTTC,.,TRBJ2-1,.,15,TRBV7-8
CASSLGGTGNTIYF,TGTGCCAGCAGCTTAGGAGGAACTGGAAACACCATATATTTT,once,TRBJ1-3,.,14,TRBV11-2
CASSSFRGDRGGTEAFF,TGTGCCAGCAGCTCGTTTAGAGGGGACAGGGGAGGTACTGAAGCTTTCTTT,.,TRBJ1-1,TRBD1,17,TRBV11-2
CASSFRSRAGGSSPLHF,TGTGCCAGCAGTTTTCGCTCTCGGGCAGGTGGATCTTCACCCCTCCACTTT,.,TRBJ1-6,.,17,TRBV27
CASRLERNQPQHF,TGTGCCAGCAGGTTAGAGCGTAATCAGCCCCAGCATTTT,few,TRBJ1-5,.,13,TRBV6-5
CAWSVDILRSYEQYF,TGTGCCTGGAGTGTGGACATACTTCGCTCCTACGAGCAGTACTTC,.,TRBJ2-7,.,15,TRBV30
CASSLTEGSPLHF,TGTGCCAGCAGCTTAACCGAGGGGTCACCCCTCCACTTT,.,TRBJ1-6,.,13,TRBV7-3
CASSNYDYRNEQFF,TGTGCCAGTAGTAACTATGATTATCGCAATGAGCAGTTCTTC,.,TRBJ2-1,.,14,TRBV19
CAWSVGGGNQPQHF,TGTGCCTGGAGTGTTGGGGGCGGCAATCAGCCCCAGCATTTT,few,TRBJ1-5,.,14,TRBV30
CATSEAYRGTEAFF,TGTGCCACCTCCGAGGCCTACCGTGGCACTGAAGCTTTCTTT,.,TRBJ1-1,.,14,TRBV6-1
CASSLAGRDEAFF,TGTGCCAGCAGCTTAGCGGGTAGAGATGAAGCTTTCTTT,.,TRBJ1-1,.,13,TRBV7-2
CASSSGQENSPLHF,TGTGCCAGCAGCTCCGGACAGGAAAATTCACCCCTCCACTTT,.,TRBJ1-6,TRBD1,14,TRBV7-9
CASSPLRGAAGNTIYF,TGTGCCAGCAGCCCCCTCCGGGGGGCAGCTGGAAACACCATATATTTT,.,TRBJ1-3,.,16,TRBV7-9
CASSTDPGPYGYTF,TGTGCCAGCAGCACTGATCCGGGTCCCTATGGCTACACCTTC,.,TRBJ1-2,.,14,TRBV11-2
CASSANGAATDTQYF,TGTGCCAGCAGCGCAAATGGGGCCGCCACAGATACGCAGTATTTT,.,TRBJ2-3,.,15,TRBV7-6
CASRLAGTWEQFF,TGTGCCAGCCGACTAGCGGGGACATGGGAGCAGTTCTTC,.,TRBJ2-1,TRBD2,13,TRBV6-4
CATSRGGTGWGREAFF,TGTGCCACCAGCAGAGGCGGGACAGGGTGGGGCCGAGAAGCTTTCTTT,once,TRBJ1-1,TRBD1,16,TRBV15
CASNGIEAFF,TGTGCCAGCAACGGGATTGAAGCTTTCTTT,once,TRBJ1-1,.,10,TRBV6-1
CAWSRSHGGQETQYF,TGTGCCTGGAGCCGCTCTCACGGGGGTCAAGAGACCCAGTACTTC,.,TRBJ2-5,.,15,TRBV30
CASSVAGVQETQYF,TGTGCCAGCAGCGTAGCGGGCGTCCAAGAGACCCAGTACTTC,.,TRBJ2-5,.,14,TRBV9
CSVEDQRDQETQYF,TGCAGCGTTGAAGATCAACGGGACCAAGAGACCCAGTACTTC,.,TRBJ2-5,.,14,TRBV29-1
CASSDLGGRGNEKLFF,TGTGCCAGCAGTGATTTGGGGGGCCGAGGTAATGAAAAACTGTTTTTT,.,TRBJ1-4,.,16,TRBV6-1
CASSYSRDYSNQPQHF,TGTGCCAGCAGTTACTCAAGGGACTATAGCAATCAGCCCCAGCATTTT,.,TRBJ1-5,.,16,TRBV6-5
CASSLGQGRFTNEKLFF,TGTGCCAGCAGCCTTGGACAGGGGCGCTTTACTAATGAAAAACTGTTTTTT,.,TRBJ1-4,TRBD1,17,TRBV7-6
CASWMGGGATDTQYF,TGTGCCAGCTGGATGGGGGGGGGAGCGACAGATACGCAGTATTTT,.,TRBJ2-3,TRBD2,15,TRBV2
CASMRAGGANLNEQFF,TGTGCCAGCATGCGAGCGGGGGGGGCCAACCTCAATGAGCAGTTCTTC,.,TRBJ2-1,TRBD2,16,TRBV2
CASTQGSLGNTEAFF,TGTGCCAGTACCCAAGGGAGTCTGGGGAACACTGAAGCTTTCTTT,.,TRBJ1-1,.,15,TRBV19
CSVSTGTLNTEAFF,TGCAGCGTTTCCACCGGGACACTGAACACTGAAGCTTTCTTT,.,TRBJ1-1,.,14,TRBV29-1